Listed below are T cell receptor beta chains from one sample, sequenced in a study of T cell repertoires in cytomegalovirus infection. TCRdb reanalysed the reads using MiXCR and keeps one entry per CDR3 protein. The table has around 310,000 distinct CDR3 sequences, 15% to 20% seen once. Sequencing was carried out using PBMCs. The receptors were gathered from a human donor in good health (CMV status not recorded). Some clones in this sample may be carry-over from other donors' samples. Both conserved end residues are part of each CDR3. Each record gives: J gene, D gene, clone size, V gene, CDR3 DNA, CDR3 protein. D genes are given only for firm matches. Clone size is given for some rows only: seen once, a few or many times, or a class if the clone is expanded.

>TRBJ1-5|.|many|TRBV7-8
TGTGCCAGCAAGAAGGGGGGGGCTGGCAATCAGCCCCAGCATTTT
CASKKGGAGNQPQHF
>TRBJ2-3|TRBD1|.|TRBV6-1
TGTGCCAGCAGTACGCGGACAGGGTTCGGCACAGATACGCAGTATTTT
CASSTRTGFGTDTQYF
>TRBJ2-5|.|.|TRBV10-3
TGTGCCATCAGTGCATCGGGGGTGTCCGAGACCCAGTACTTC
CAISASGVSETQYF
>TRBJ2-1|TRBD2|many|TRBV12-3/TRBV12-4
TGTGCCAGCAGTTTAACTACGGGACTAGCGGCCAGAGAGCAGTTCTTC
CASSLTTGLAAREQFF
>TRBJ2-2|.|few|TRBV27
TGTGCCAGCAGACTCTCGAACACCGGGGAGCTGTTTTTT
CASRLSNTGELFF
>TRBJ1-1|TRBD1|many|TRBV7-2
TGTGCCAGCAGCACGAGACAGGGGAACACTGAAGCTTTCTTT
CASSTRQGNTEAFF
>TRBJ2-7|TRBD1|.|TRBV7-9
TGTGCCAGCAGCGTCGGGACAGACGAGCAGTACTTC
CASSVGTDEQYF
>TRBJ1-5|.|few|TRBV28
TGTGCCAGCAGTTTAATGGTGCCAGCCGGGTCACAGCATTTT
CASSLMVPAGSQHF
>TRBJ2-7|.|many|TRBV7-8
TGTGCCAGCAGCGGACAGGGACTAGCCGGCTCCTACGAGCAGTACTTC
CASSGQGLAGSYEQYF
>TRBJ2-7|.|many|TRBV11-2
TGTGCCAGCAGCCCCTCGGATTACGAGCAGTACTTC
CASSPSDYEQYF
>TRBJ2-1|.|few|TRBV5-4
TGTGCCAGCAGCTTGACGGCGGGGGAGCAGTTCTTC
CASSLTAGEQFF
>TRBJ2-7|TRBD1|.|TRBV5-1
TGCGCCAGCAGCTTGGTAACCGGGACAGGGGTCTACGAGCAGTACTTC
CASSLVTGTGVYEQYF
>TRBJ1-1|TRBD1|few|TRBV6-4
TGTGCCAGCAGTGCTAGGGACAGGGAGAACACTGAAGCTTTCTTT
CASSARDRENTEAFF
>TRBJ2-2|TRBD1|.|TRBV19
TGTGCCAGTAGTCTCCGGACAGGGAAACTCGGGGAGCTGTTTTTT
CASSLRTGKLGELFF
>TRBJ2-3|TRBD2|few|TRBV12-3/TRBV12-4
TGTGCCAGCAGTTTCGCCGGTGGACTAGCGGGGAATACGCAGTATTTT
CASSFAGGLAGNTQYF
>TRBJ2-2|TRBD1|few|TRBV28
TGTGCCAGCAGCGACGGTCAGGGGGCGAGCACCGGGGAGCTGTTTTTT
CASSDGQGASTGELFF
>TRBJ2-3|.|.|TRBV5-4
TGTGCCAGCAGGCGCGTCGGAGCGGGTTCCACAGATACGCAGTATTTT
CASRRVGAGSTDTQYF
>TRBJ1-1|.|.|TRBV6-5
TGTGCCAGCAGTTACGACGGAGGCACTGAAGCTTTCTTT
CASSYDGGTEAFF
>TRBJ1-1|TRBD1|many|TRBV12-3/TRBV12-4
TGTGCCAGCAGTTGGGGACAGATCGAAGCTTTCTTT
CASSWGQIEAFF
>TRBJ2-3|.|few|TRBV14
TGTGCCAGCAGCTCAAGACGGGCTAGATCAGATACGCAGTATTTT
CASSSRRARSDTQYF
>TRBJ2-7|TRBD2|few|TRBV7-2
TGTGCCAGCAGCTTACAGGTCCCTAGCGGGGGCTACGAGCAGTACTTC
CASSLQVPSGGYEQYF
>TRBJ1-6|TRBD1|.|TRBV2
TGTGCCAGCAGTCGGCAGGGGGCGATTAATTCACCCCTCCACTTT
CASSRQGAINSPLHF